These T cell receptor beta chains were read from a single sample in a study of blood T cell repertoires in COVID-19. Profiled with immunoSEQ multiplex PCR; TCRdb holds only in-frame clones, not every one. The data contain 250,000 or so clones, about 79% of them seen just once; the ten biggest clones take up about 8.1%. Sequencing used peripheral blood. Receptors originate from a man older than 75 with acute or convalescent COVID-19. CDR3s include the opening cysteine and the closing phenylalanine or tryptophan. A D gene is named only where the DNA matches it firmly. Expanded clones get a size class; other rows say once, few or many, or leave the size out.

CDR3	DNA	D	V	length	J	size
CASSEAGSGGQPQHF	TGTGCCAGCAGTGAAGCGGGGAGCGGGGGTCAGCCCCAGCATTTT	NA	TRBV6-1	15	TRBJ1-5	NA
CASSISKEYEQYF	TGTGCCAGTAGTATATCTAAGGAGTACGAGCAGTACTTC	NA	TRBV19	13	TRBJ2-7	NA
CASSPATGKDEQYF	TGTGCCAGCTCACCCGCGACAGGGAAGGACGAGCAGTACTTC	TRBD1	TRBV18	14	TRBJ2-7	NA
CASSYREQYNEQFF	TGTGCCAGCAGTTACAGGGAGCAGTACAATGAGCAGTTCTTC	NA	TRBV6-5	14	TRBJ2-1	NA
CASAGQGVYEQYF	TGTGCCAGTGCTGGACAGGGGGTCTACGAGCAGTACTTC	TRBD1	TRBV19	13	TRBJ2-7	NA
CAWGQGTGQPQHF	TGTGCCTGGGGACAGGGCACCGGACAGCCCCAGCATTTT	TRBD1	TRBV30	13	TRBJ1-5	NA
CASRIRTGSNQPQHF	TGCGCCAGCAGAATAAGGACAGGTAGCAATCAGCCCCAGCATTTT	TRBD1	TRBV4-1	15	TRBJ1-5	once
CATRLQREGRYEQYF	TGTGCCACCCGCCTCCAGAGGGAGGGCCGGTACGAGCAGTACTTC	TRBD2	TRBV27	15	TRBJ2-7	NA
CASGRTGGRYGYTF	TGTGCCAGTGGAAGGACAGGGGGTAGATACGGCTACACCTTC	TRBD1	TRBV19	14	TRBJ1-2	NA
CASSLDYSTDTQYF	TGTGCCAGCAGCTTAGACTACTCCACAGATACGCAGTATTTT	NA	TRBV11-1	14	TRBJ2-3	once
CASSEREGNSPLHF	TGTGCCAGTAGTGAACGGGAGGGTAATTCACCCCTCCACTTT	NA	TRBV19	14	TRBJ1-6	once
CASSIWGHRNYGYTF	TGTGCCAGTAGTATTTGGGGACACCGAAACTATGGCTACACCTTC	NA	TRBV19	15	TRBJ1-2	NA
CASSRLRGGQGSYEQYF	TGTGCCAGCAGCCGCCTCCGTGGCGGACAGGGGTCCTACGAGCAGTACTTC	TRBD1	TRBV3-1/TRBV3-2	17	TRBJ2-7	NA
CASSPVLGELFF	TGTGCCAGCAGCCCCGTTCTTGGGGAGCTGTTTTTT	NA	TRBV28	12	TRBJ2-2	few
CASSGGTPGGYGYTF	TGCGCCAGCAGCGGCGGGACCCCGGGCGGCTATGGCTACACCTTC	NA	TRBV5-1	15	TRBJ1-2	few
CASSTTGYNEQFF	TGTGCCAGCAGTACAACAGGGTACAATGAGCAGTTCTTC	NA	TRBV12-3/TRBV12-4	13	TRBJ2-1	once
CATSGRDSLRSEQFF	TGTGCCACCAGCGGCCGGGACTCCCTCCGAAGTGAGCAGTTCTTC	NA	TRBV15	15	TRBJ2-1	once
CAWSVWGRGRIGELFF	TGTGCCTGGAGTGTATGGGGCAGGGGGAGAATCGGGGAGCTGTTTTTT	TRBD1	TRBV30	16	TRBJ2-2	once
CASSPLPGTPNTGELFF	TGTGCCAGCTCACCACTCCCCGGGACTCCGAACACCGGGGAGCTGTTTTTT	NA	TRBV18	17	TRBJ2-2	NA
CASRVVGTGNQPQHF	TGTGCCAGCAGGGTTGTCGGGACAGGCAATCAGCCCCAGCATTTT	TRBD1	TRBV28	15	TRBJ1-5	NA
CASSQDPISGQVFNEQFF	TGCGCCAGCAGCCAAGATCCCATTTCGGGACAGGTCTTCAATGAGCAGTTCTTC	TRBD1	TRBV4-1	18	TRBJ2-1	NA
CASSPPGLAGGKNIQYF	TGTGCCAGCAGCCCTCCTGGACTAGCGGGGGGCAAAAACATTCAGTACTTC	TRBD2	TRBV6-2/TRBV6-3	17	TRBJ2-4	NA
CASTGQNEQYF	TGTGCCAGCACCGGACAGAACGAGCAGTACTTC	NA	TRBV6-5	11	TRBJ2-7	NA
CASSQDRGTGELFF	TGCGCCAGCAGCCAAGATAGGGGCACCGGGGAGCTGTTTTTT	NA	TRBV4-1	14	TRBJ2-2	NA
CASSPPGGLYTEAFF	TGTGCCAGCTCACCACCGGGGGGACTGTACACTGAAGCTTTCTTT	NA	TRBV18	15	TRBJ1-1	few
CASSWSRDSFIPYF	TGTGCCAGCAGCTGGAGCCGGGACTCCTTCATCCCGTACTTC	NA	TRBV11-3	14	TRBJ2-5	NA
CASSPPPGQGHSYNEQFF	TGCGCCAGCAGCCCACCTCCCGGACAGGGTCACTCCTACAATGAGCAGTTCTTC	TRBD1	TRBV5-1	18	TRBJ2-1	NA
CARGTEPQHF	TGTGCCAGAGGGACAGAGCCCCAGCATTTT	NA	TRBV12-1	10	TRBJ1-5	few
CASSLMTGHEQYF	TGTGCCAGCAGCCTAATGACAGGCCACGAGCAGTACTTC	NA	TRBV7-3	13	TRBJ2-7	NA
CASSVGQTTEAAFF	TGTGCCAGCAGCGTCGGACAGACTACTGAGGCAGCTTTCTTT	NA	TRBV9	14	TRBJ1-1	NA
CASSRRQGNTEAFF	TGTGCCAGCAGCCGCCGACAGGGGAACACTGAAGCTTTCTTT	TRBD1	TRBV3-1/TRBV3-2	14	TRBJ1-1	NA
CASSPGQTLYGYTF	TGTGCCAGCAGTCCGGGACAGACCCTTTATGGCTACACCTTC	TRBD1	TRBV28	14	TRBJ1-2	NA
CASSTQGASSGNTIYF	TGCGCCAGCAGCACCCAGGGGGCTAGCTCTGGAAACACCATATATTTT	TRBD1	TRBV5-1	16	TRBJ1-3	NA
CASKRDRGQYEQYF	TGTGCCAGTAAGAGGGACAGGGGGCAGTACGAGCAGTACTTC	TRBD1	TRBV19	14	TRBJ2-7	NA
CASPRGASGTQETQYF	TGTGCCAGCCCCAGGGGGGCTAGCGGGACTCAAGAGACCCAGTACTTC	TRBD2	TRBV6-7	16	TRBJ2-5	NA
CASSLTGVAVYNEQFF	TGCGCCAGCAGCTTGACGGGGGTAGCCGTCTACAATGAGCAGTTCTTC	NA	TRBV5-1	16	TRBJ2-1	NA
CASSLDPSGAYEQYF	TGTGCCAGCAGCTTAGATCCCAGCGGGGCATACGAGCAGTACTTC	TRBD2	TRBV11-2	15	TRBJ2-7	NA
CASSFYLAGSVGDTGELFF	TGTGCCAGCAGCTTTTATCTAGCGGGAAGCGTAGGGGACACCGGGGAGCTGTTTTTT	TRBD2	TRBV7-3	19	TRBJ2-2	few
CASSPRLPQETQYF	TGTGCCAGCAGCCCCCGACTACCTCAAGAGACCCAGTACTTC	NA	TRBV5-6	14	TRBJ2-5	NA
CASSLQGYGTQYF	TGTGCCAGCAGCCTTCAGGGGTATGGGACCCAGTACTTC	NA	TRBV11-2	13	TRBJ2-5	NA
CASTSGGWGYEQYF	TGTGCCAGCACCTCCGGAGGGTGGGGTTACGAGCAGTACTTC	NA	TRBV5-6	14	TRBJ2-7	NA
CASSPRQRSSYEQYF	TGTGCCAGCAGCCCGCGACAGAGGAGCTCCTACGAGCAGTACTTC	NA	TRBV3-1/TRBV3-2	15	TRBJ2-7	once
CASSRSGGAGEQFF	TGTGCCAGCAGCCGTAGCGGGGGGGCCGGGGAGCAGTTCTTC	TRBD2	TRBV5-4	14	TRBJ2-1	NA
CASLGDRGRGNYGYTF	TGTGCCAGTCTAGGGGACAGGGGGCGCGGCAACTATGGCTACACCTTC	TRBD1	TRBV19	16	TRBJ1-2	NA
CASSLVGARSPLHF	TGTGCCAGCAGCTTAGTGGGGGCCAGATCACCCCTCCACTTT	NA	TRBV5-6	14	TRBJ1-6	NA
CASGPGQGAYEQYF	TGTGCTAGTGGACCGGGACAGGGGGCCTACGAGCAGTACTTC	TRBD1	TRBV12-5	14	TRBJ2-7	NA
CASGTVNNQPQHF	TGTGCCAGCGGGACAGTCAACAATCAGCCCCAGCATTTT	TRBD1	TRBV6-5	13	TRBJ1-5	NA
CASSQEMGLSTDTQYF	TGTGCCAGCAGCCAAGAAATGGGGCTTAGCACAGATACGCAGTATTTT	NA	TRBV14	16	TRBJ2-3	NA
CASSLTGTPKGQPQHF	TGTGCCAGCAGTTTAACCGGGACTCCTAAGGGTCAGCCCCAGCATTTT	NA	TRBV6-5	16	TRBJ1-5	NA
CASSLRRAGGYTF	TGTGCCAGCAGTTTGAGGAGGGCCGGGGGCTACACCTTC	NA	TRBV12-3/TRBV12-4	13	TRBJ1-2	NA
CASSKDDRGTAYNEQFF	TGTGCCAGCAGCAAAGATGATCGGGGGACAGCATACAATGAGCAGTTCTTC	NA	TRBV21-1	17	TRBJ2-1	NA
CASSAGVHTQYF	TGTGCCAGCAGCGCCGGGGTTCATACGCAGTATTTT	NA	TRBV7-2	12	TRBJ2-3	NA
CASTMGGTEAFF	TGTGCCAGCACCATGGGGGGGACAGAAGCTTTCTTT	NA	TRBV12-3/TRBV12-4	12	TRBJ1-1	NA
CASSESGWTEAFF	TGTGCCAGCAGTGAGTCAGGGTGGACTGAAGCTTTCTTT	NA	TRBV2	13	TRBJ1-1	NA